The rows below give T cell receptor beta chains drawn from one sample of a study of blood T cell repertoires in COVID-19. The table came from immunoSEQ multiplex PCR; TCRdb's copy has only in-frame clones and leaves some out. Here the sample spans about 280,000 clones, about four fifths being singletons. The sequenced material came from peripheral blood. These receptors all stem from a woman aged 45-65 years who had recovered from COVID-19. Each CDR3 is given with its conserved first and last residue. Each record gives: clone size, CDR3 length, V gene, D gene, J gene, CDR3 DNA, CDR3 protein. D genes are given only for firm matches. Rows give clone size only sometimes, using once, few, many, or a class for an expanded clone.

>-|18|TRBV6-2/TRBV6-3|TRBD2|TRBJ2-3
TGTGCCAGCAGTTACGCGACTAGCGGGGAGGATAGCACAGATACGCAGTATTTT
CASSYATSGEDSTDTQYF
>-|14|TRBV2|-|TRBJ2-7
TGTGCCAGCAGCTTCTCGGGAAGGGAGAACGAGCAGTACTTC
CASSFSGRENEQYF
>few|16|TRBV29-1|TRBD2|TRBJ2-1
TGCAGCGTTGGGAAGGGGCTAGCGGGCCCCGGGAATGAGCAGTTCTTC
CSVGKGLAGPGNEQFF
>-|14|TRBV6-2/TRBV6-3|TRBD2|TRBJ2-3
TGTGCCAGCAGTATGGGACTAGCGGGACGGAAACAGTATTTT
CASSMGLAGRKQYF
>-|15|TRBV27|-|TRBJ1-1
TGTGCCAGCAGTCCCGGTGGAACAGCGAACACTGAAGCTTTCTTT
CASSPGGTANTEAFF
>-|13|TRBV10-3|TRBD2|TRBJ2-7
TGTGCCACCCAGGGGCTAGCGGGAGAAGGGCAGTACTTC
CATQGLAGEGQYF
>-|13|TRBV28|-|TRBJ2-3
TGTGCCAGCAGTTCCCCCCATACAGATACGCAGTATTTT
CASSSPHTDTQYF
>few|14|TRBV11-2|-|TRBJ1-6
TGTGCCAGCAGCTTAGATCCCGTGAATTCACCCCTCCACTTT
CASSLDPVNSPLHF
>-|12|TRBV28|-|TRBJ1-5
TGTGCCAGCGGGCCGAGAAGTCAGCCCCAGCATTTT
CASGPRSQPQHF
>-|13|TRBV18|-|TRBJ1-2
TGTGCCAGCTCGTCTTCTGACTCAACAATCTACACCTTC
CASSSSDSTIYTF
>-|16|TRBV6-4|-|TRBJ2-1
TGTGCCAGCAGTGAAGGTAGGGGGGACTACAATGACGAGCAGTTCTTC
CASSEGRGDYNDEQFF
>-|14|TRBV2|TRBD1|TRBJ1-2
TGTGCCAGATCCGGGACAGGGGGAAACTATGGCTACACCTTC
CARSGTGGNYGYTF
>-|15|TRBV21-1|-|TRBJ2-3
TGTGCCAGCAGCGGGACTAGCGGTGGCACAGATACGCAGTATTTT
CASSGTSGGTDTQYF
>-|16|TRBV7-9|-|TRBJ1-3
TGTGCCAGCAGCTCAAGTGACGGACACCTCAGAAACACCATATATTTT
CASSSSDGHLRNTIYF
>-|16|TRBV9|TRBD1|TRBJ2-5
TGTGCCAGCAGCGTAGAGGGACAGCAGTACCAAGAGACCCAGTACTTC
CASSVEGQQYQETQYF
>-|17|TRBV2|TRBD1|TRBJ2-7
TGTGCCAGCAGTGGACCAAGACAGGGAGTTATCTCCTACGAGCAGTACTTC
CASSGPRQGVISYEQYF
>once|16|TRBV27|-|TRBJ2-3
TGTGCCAGCAGTTTATATGGACAGCCCCTCACAGATACGCAGTATTTT
CASSLYGQPLTDTQYF
>-|18|TRBV30|TRBD2|TRBJ2-2
TGTTCCCCGGAGCGGGAGGCCCACCCTCCCATAGGCACCGGGGAGCTGTTTTTT
CSPEREAHPPIGTGELFF
>-|15|TRBV11-2|TRBD1|TRBJ1-1
TGTGCCAGCAGCCCCGGGGACAGAATGAACACTGAAGCTTTCTTT
CASSPGDRMNTEAFF
>-|15|TRBV19|-|TRBJ1-5
TGTGCCAGTAGTCCCTCCGGGGGGGGCAATCAGCCCCAGCATTTT
CASSPSGGGNQPQHF
>-|14|TRBV6-5|TRBD1|TRBJ1-2
TGTGCCAGCAGTTTACGTAGGACAGGGGTAGGCTACACCTTC
CASSLRRTGVGYTF
>-|16|TRBV4-1|TRBD2|TRBJ2-1
TGCGCCAGCAGCAAGGGACTAGCGGGGCCGGGAAATGAGCAGTTCTTC
CASSKGLAGPGNEQFF
>-|14|TRBV28|-|TRBJ1-6
TGTGCCAGCAGTTTGTTGGGCCTCAGATCACCCCTCCACTTT
CASSLLGLRSPLHF
>-|17|TRBV4-1|TRBD1|TRBJ1-2
TGCGCCAGCAGCCAATTCCGGGACAGGGAAAGGCTCTCTGGCTACACCTTC
CASSQFRDRERLSGYTF
>-|13|TRBV6-1|-|TRBJ2-1
TGTGCCAGTATCGCTGCGGGTTGGAATGAGCAGTTCTTC
CASIAAGWNEQFF
>-|13|TRBV10-3|-|TRBJ1-5
TGTGCCATCAGTGAGGGGGCGAATCAGCCCCAGCATTTT
CAISEGANQPQHF
>-|16|TRBV7-9|-|TRBJ1-6
TGTGCCAGCAGCCCCCGTGGGGGGGCTCTCGATTCACCCCTCCACTTT
CASSPRGGALDSPLHF
>-|12|TRBV6-5|TRBD1|TRBJ1-2
TGTGCCAGCAGACACGGACAGGGAGGCTACACCTTC
CASRHGQGGYTF
>-|15|TRBV5-4|TRBD2|TRBJ2-3
TGTGCCAGCAGCTTGGGAGCGGGAGTGGGGGATACGCAGTATTTT
CASSLGAGVGDTQYF
>once|11|TRBV20-1|-|TRBJ2-5
TGCAGTGCTAGGGGAGAGTCAACCCAGTACTTC
CSARGESTQYF
>-|15|TRBV7-2|TRBD2|TRBJ2-3
TGTGCCAGCAGCTCATACGGACTAGCGGGCGGGACGCAGTATTTT
CASSSYGLAGGTQYF